The present T cell receptor beta chain was sequenced within a study of blood T cells in healthy people across ages. V shed 10 bases and J shed 6 bases, with 22 bases lying between them. This CDR3 comprises 15 residues. CDR1 and CDR2 from the germline V gene are MNHNS and SASEGT. Peripheral blood samples of roughly 9.8 milliliters were drawn from each donor. Through a sample-barcoded 5' primer and a J-beta primer mix, a second PCR was run for roughly 6 to 11 cycles. TCRdb called the 5' RACE reads again in MiXCR, with one record for every CDR3 protein. The data hold 920,000 or so distinct CDR3 sequences, with less than 50% observed a single time.

Material for sequencing was blood. The gene calls are TRBV6-1 and TRBJ2-1; tentatively, D is TRBD1 (5 bases). This TCR was sampled from a woman in her fifties or sixties in good health. CDR3 in DNA: TGTGCCACGCACAAGGGGAAAGGCCTCGGCAATGAGCAGTTCTTC. Translating gives CATHKGKGLGNEQFF.